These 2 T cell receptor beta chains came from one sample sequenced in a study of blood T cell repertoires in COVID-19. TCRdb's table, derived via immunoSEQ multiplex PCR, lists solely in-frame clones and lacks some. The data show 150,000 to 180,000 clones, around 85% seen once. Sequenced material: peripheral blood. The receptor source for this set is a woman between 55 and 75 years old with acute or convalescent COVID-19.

The CDR3 is CSASRPRTDQETQYF. The CDR3 DNA sequence: TGCAGTGCTAGTCGCCCGAGGACAGACCAAGAGACCCAGTACTTC. The chain is built from TRBV20-1 and TRBJ2-5; perhaps TRBD1 as D (6 bases). Between the trimmed V and J ends, which lost 3 bases and 0 bases, there was a span of 14 bases. Germline V CDR1 and CDR2: DFQATT, SNEGSKA (reference sequence). The CDR3 length is 15 residues.

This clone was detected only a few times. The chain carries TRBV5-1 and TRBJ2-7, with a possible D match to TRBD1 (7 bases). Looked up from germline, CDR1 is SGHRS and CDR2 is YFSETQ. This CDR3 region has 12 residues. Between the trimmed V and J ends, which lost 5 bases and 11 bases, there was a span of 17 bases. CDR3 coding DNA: TGCGCCAGCAGAGTAGGTACAGGGGAGGAGTACTTC. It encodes CASRVGTGEEYF.